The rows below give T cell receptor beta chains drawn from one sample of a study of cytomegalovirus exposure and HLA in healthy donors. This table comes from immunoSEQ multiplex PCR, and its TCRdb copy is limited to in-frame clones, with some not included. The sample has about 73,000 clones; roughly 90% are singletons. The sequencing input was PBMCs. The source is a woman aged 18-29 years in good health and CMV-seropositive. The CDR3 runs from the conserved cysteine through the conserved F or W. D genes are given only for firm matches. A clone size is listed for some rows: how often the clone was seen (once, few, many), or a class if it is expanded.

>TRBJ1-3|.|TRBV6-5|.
TGTGCCAGCAGTGCCACAGGATTTGGAAACACCATATATTTT
CASSATGFGNTIYF
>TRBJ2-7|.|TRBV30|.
TGTGCCTGGAGTAGTAGTACCTTCGACGAGCAGTACTTC
CAWSSSTFDEQYF
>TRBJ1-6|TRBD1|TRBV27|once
TGTGCCAGCAGTAGAGACAGGGTTCATTCACCCCTCCACTTT
CASSRDRVHSPLHF
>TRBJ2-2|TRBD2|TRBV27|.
TGTGCCAGCAGTTCCTGGACTAGCGGGCCCACCGGGGAGCTGTTTTTT
CASSSWTSGPTGELFF
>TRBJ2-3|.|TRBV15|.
TGTGCCACCAGCGCTAGGGACACCAACTTTGGCACAGATACGCAGTATTTT
CATSARDTNFGTDTQYF
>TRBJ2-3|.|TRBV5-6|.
TGTGCCAGCAGCTTGAACTTCCGTGCAGATACGCAGTATTTT
CASSLNFRADTQYF
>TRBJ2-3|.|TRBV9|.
TGTGCCAGCAGCGTTGGTGGGAGAGGAGGAGATACGCAGTATTTT
CASSVGGRGGDTQYF
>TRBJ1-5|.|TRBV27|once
TGTGCCAGCAGTGGAGGACAGCCTTATAGCAATCAGCCCCAGCATTTT
CASSGGQPYSNQPQHF
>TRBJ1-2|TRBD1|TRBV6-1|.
TGTGCCAGCAGTGAAGATCGGGACAGCTATGGCTACACCTTC
CASSEDRDSYGYTF
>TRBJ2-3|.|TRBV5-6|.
TGTGCCAGCAGCGCCGGTCCCAGACGGGGAGATACGCAGTATTTT
CASSAGPRRGDTQYF
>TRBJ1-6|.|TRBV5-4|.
TGTGCCAGCAGCTTGCTACGGAGCTCCTATAATTCACCCCTCCACTTT
CASSLLRSSYNSPLHF
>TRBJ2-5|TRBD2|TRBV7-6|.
TGTGCCAGCAGCCAAACCCCGCCTAGCGGGATGGAAGAGACCCAGTACTTC
CASSQTPPSGMEETQYF
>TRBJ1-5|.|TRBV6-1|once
TGTGCCAGCAGTGACGACCGGGGGGTGAGCAATCAGCCCCAGCATTTT
CASSDDRGVSNQPQHF
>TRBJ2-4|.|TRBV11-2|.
TGTGCCAGCAGCTTTGTGGGGGGAAGGAGAGCCAAAAACATTCAGTACTTC
CASSFVGGRRAKNIQYF
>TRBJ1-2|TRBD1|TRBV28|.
TGTGCCAGCAGGTACCAGGGGGCTCGAAACTATGGCTACACCTTC
CASRYQGARNYGYTF
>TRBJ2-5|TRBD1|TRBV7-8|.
TGTGCCAGCAGCTTAGACAGGGGGCATGAGACCCAGTACTTC
CASSLDRGHETQYF
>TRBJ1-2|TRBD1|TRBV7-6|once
TGTGCCAGCAGCCTAAAAAATGACAGGGGGCCTGATGGCTACACCTTC
CASSLKNDRGPDGYTF
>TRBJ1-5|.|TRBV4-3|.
TGCGCCAGCAGCCAAGATCCTATTATACAGGGTAGGAGCAATCAGCCCCAGCATTTT
CASSQDPIIQGRSNQPQHF
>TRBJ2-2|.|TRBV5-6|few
TGTGCCAGCAGCTTCGGGCAGGGTATCACCGGGGAGCTGTTTTTT
CASSFGQGITGELFF
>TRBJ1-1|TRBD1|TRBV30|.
TGTGCCTGGAGTGTACAGGGGGTCACTGAAGCTTTCTTT
CAWSVQGVTEAFF
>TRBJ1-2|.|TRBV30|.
TGTGCCTGGACCCCTGGCGATTGGGCAGGGTTTGATAACTATGGCTACACCTTC
CAWTPGDWAGFDNYGYTF
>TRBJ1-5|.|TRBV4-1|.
TGCGCCAGCAGCCAAGGGGGCAGCAATCAGCCCCAGCATTTT
CASSQGGSNQPQHF
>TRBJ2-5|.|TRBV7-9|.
TGTGCCAGCAGCTCCGGGGGACAGCCTTCGGAGACCCAGTACTTC
CASSSGGQPSETQYF
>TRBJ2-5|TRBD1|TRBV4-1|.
TGCGCCAGCAGCCGTCTCACCGGGACAGGGATTCAAGAGACCCAGTACTTC
CASSRLTGTGIQETQYF
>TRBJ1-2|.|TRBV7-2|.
TGTGCCAGCAGCTTAGACAGGAAAAACTATGGCTACACCTTC
CASSLDRKNYGYTF
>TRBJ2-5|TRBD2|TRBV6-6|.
TGTGCCAGCACCCGCCGGGGGGTTGTGGAGACCCAGTACTTC
CASTRRGVVETQYF
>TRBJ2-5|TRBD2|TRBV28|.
TGTGCCAGCAGTTTACTAGCGGGGCAAGAGACCCAGTACTTC
CASSLLAGQETQYF
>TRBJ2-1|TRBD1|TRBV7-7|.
TGTGCTAGCAGCTTAAACATCGGGACAGGGGGCCACAATGAGCAGTTCTTC
CASSLNIGTGGHNEQFF
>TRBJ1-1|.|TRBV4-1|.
TGCGCCAGCAGCCAAGGGGGGGACTTATTGAACACTGAAGCTTTCTTT
CASSQGGDLLNTEAFF
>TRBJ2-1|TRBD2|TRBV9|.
TGTGCCAGCAGCGACGGGGGGACTAAACATGAGCAGTTCTTC
CASSDGGTKHEQFF
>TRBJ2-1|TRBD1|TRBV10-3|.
TGTGCCATCGAGGACAGGGAGAATGAGCAGTTCTTC
CAIEDRENEQFF
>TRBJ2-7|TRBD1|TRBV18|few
TGTGCCAGCTCACTATTCGGGACAGATTCCTACGAGCAGTACTTC
CASSLFGTDSYEQYF
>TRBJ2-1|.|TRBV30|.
TGTGCCTGGAGTGTAAGGAAGGGGATAAGCTCCTACAATGAGCAGTTCTTC
CAWSVRKGISSYNEQFF
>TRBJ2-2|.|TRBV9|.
TGTGCCAGCAGCGGCAACAGGGACCTGAACACCGGGGAGCTGTTTTTT
CASSGNRDLNTGELFF
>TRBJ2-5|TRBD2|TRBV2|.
TGTGCCAGCAGCCCGGGACTAGCGGAAATTTACCAAGAGGCCCAGTACTTC
CASSPGLAEIYQEAQYF
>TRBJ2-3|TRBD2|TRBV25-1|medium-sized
TGTGCCAGCAGTAGTCTAGCGGACACAGATACGCAGTATTTT
CASSSLADTDTQYF
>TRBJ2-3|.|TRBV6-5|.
TGTGCCAGTAAAATTGGAGAATTGACCACAGATACGCAGTATTTT
CASKIGELTTDTQYF
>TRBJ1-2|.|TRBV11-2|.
TGTGCCAGCAGCTTAGACCCAGGGGATAACTATGGCTACACCTTC
CASSLDPGDNYGYTF
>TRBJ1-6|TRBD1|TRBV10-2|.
TGCGCCAGCAATTGGGACAGGGATAGTTCACCCCTCCACTTT
CASNWDRDSSPLHF
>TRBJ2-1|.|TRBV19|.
TGTGCCAGTAACGGGGGGACAGGAGACTACAATGAGCAGTTCTTC
CASNGGTGDYNEQFF
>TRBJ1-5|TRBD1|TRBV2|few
TGTGCCAGCAGTGTGGCAGGGGGCCAAGGTCAGCCCCAGCATTTT
CASSVAGGQGQPQHF
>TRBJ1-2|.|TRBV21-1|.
TGTGCCAGCAGCAAAGTCGCCACACAGGGATATGGCTACACCTTC
CASSKVATQGYGYTF
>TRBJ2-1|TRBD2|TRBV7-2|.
TGTGCCAGCAGCTTATTGGCGGGAGGGAACAATGAGCAGTTCTTC
CASSLLAGGNNEQFF
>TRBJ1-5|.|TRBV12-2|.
TGTGCAAGTCGCTTAGTATTTCGACAGGGAAGGTGCAATCAGCCCCAGCATTTT
CASRLVFRQGRCNQPQHF
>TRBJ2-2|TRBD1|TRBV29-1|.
TGCAGCGTCCCCTCGGACAGGGGGCGGGACACCGGGGAGCTGTTTTTT
CSVPSDRGRDTGELFF
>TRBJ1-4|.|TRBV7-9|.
TGTGCCAGCAGCAGCGACAGGCGGAGTGAAAAACTGTTTTTT
CASSSDRRSEKLFF